The next 18 T cell receptor beta chains were all read from a single sample in a study of vaccination and CD4 T cells after COVID-19. The time point: late sampling 161 to 241 days after vaccination in a few convalescent patients. Documented treatment: roughly ten-day PBMC culture with coronavirus spike peptide pools or control peptides (ViraFEST assay). Researchers used the Oncomine TCR Beta short-read assay to sequence DNA from cultured CD4+ T cells. TCRdb reanalysed the PCR reads using MiXCR and keeps one entry per CDR3 protein. Among 20,000 to 25,000 distinct CDR3 sequences listed, 43% were seen once. These TCRs are of unknown antigen specificity. The sequencing here drew on CD4+ T cells from blood, cultured in vitro, taken about 7 months after SARS-CoV-2 vaccination. These receptors all come from a human donor who had recovered from COVID-19.

This chain connects TRBV19 to TRBJ1-5, with D possibly matching TRBD1 (6 bases). Germline loops: CDR1 LNHDA, CDR2 SQIVND (reference sequence). The CDR3 is made up of 14 amino acids. Deletions cut 3 bases from V and 5 bases from J, with 11 bases between. The DNA of the CDR3 is TGTGCCAGTAGTATGGGGGGCGCCGATCAGCCCCAGCATTTT. Translating it yields CASSMGGADQPQHF.

The DNA of the CDR3 is TGTGCCAGCAGTTCTGGGGGTTTAGGTACGCAGTATTTT. Amino acid sequence: CASSSGGLGTQYF. The chain recombines TRBV12-3 or TRBV12-4 with TRBJ2-3; D might be TRBD1 or TRBD2, each matching 5 bases. The CDR3 length is 13 residues. The V gene lost 4 bases and the J gene lost 8 bases, with 13 bases spanning the gap.

This clonotype was detected only a few times. V is TRBV6-1 and J is TRBJ2-3; D remains unclear. From germline, CDR1 is MNHNS and CDR2 SASEGT. The CDR3 is made up of 14 amino acids. Trimming took off 4 bases at V and 1 base at J, with 9 bases between the two ends. In DNA form, the CDR3 reads TGTGCCAGCAGTGTTCTGGACGGCACAGATACGCAGTATTTT. It translates to CASSVLDGTDTQYF.

The CDR3: CASSESGLVYEQYF. In DNA, the CDR3 is TGTGCCAGCAGTGAGTCAGGACTAGTCTACGAGCAGTACTTC. The rearrangement links TRBV6-1 to TRBJ2-7, with TRBD2 matching over 7 bases. The V gene end was trimmed by 3 bases and the J gene end by 3 bases; junction bases not matched to a gene: 5. The germline V gene has CDR1 MNHNS and CDR2 SASEGT. This CDR3 comprises 14 residues.

V and J are TRBV7-2 and TRBJ2-3, with TRBD2 matching 7 bases. Germline CDR1 is SGHTA and CDR2 is FQGNSA. The CDR3 extends over 14 amino acids. V lost 2 bases, J lost 3 bases, and 2 bases stayed unmatched. CDR3 in amino acids: CASSLSLATDTQYF. In nucleotides, the CDR3 is TGTGCCAGCAGCTTATCACTAGCGACAGATACGCAGTATTTT.

The V call is TRBV20-1, the J call TRBJ2-2, with D tentatively TRBD2 (6 bases). Per the germline V gene, CDR1 is DFQATT and CDR2 is SNEGSKA (reference sequence). CDR3 length equals 15 residues. Between the trimmed V and J ends, which lost 3 bases and 1 base, there was a span of 12 bases. CDR3 sequence reads: CSASLEGLNTGELFF. Written as DNA, the CDR3 is TGCAGTGCTAGCTTGGAGGGGCTGAACACCGGGGAGCTGTTTTTT.

The rearrangement uses TRBV29-1 and TRBJ1-5; no reliable D call. This CDR3 contains 13 residues. V lost 4 bases and J lost 0, with 7 bases in between. Germline V CDR1 and CDR2: SQVTM, ANQGSEA. CDR3 bases: TGCAGCGTTGTTCAGAATAGCAATCAGCCCCAGCATTTT. This sequence encodes CSVVQNSNQPQHF. Full variable domain (remainder filled in from reference TRBV29-1 and TRBJ1-5): SAVISQKPSRDICQRGTSLTIQCQVDSQVTMMFWYRQQPGQSLTLIATANQGSEATYESGFVIDKFPISRPNLTFSTLTVSNMSPEDSSIYLCSVVQNSNQPQHFGDGTRLSIL.

The V call is TRBV6-2 or TRBV6-3, the J call TRBJ2-3; a possible D gene is TRBD2 (5 bases). Per the germline V gene, CDR1 is MNHEY and CDR2 is SVGEGT. This CDR3 comprises 14 residues. Trimming cost V 8 bases and J 5 bases, with 17 bases left between them. In DNA, the CDR3 is TGTGCCAGCGTAGGCACACTAGAAGGAGATACGCAGTATTTT. This gives the protein CASVGTLEGDTQYF.

The chain employs TRBV27 and TRBJ2-3; 8 bases are shared with TRBD1. The germline gives CDR1 MNHEY, CDR2 SMNVEV (reference sequence). This CDR3 spans 17 amino acids. Trimming removed 5 bases from V and 3 bases from J; junction bases left unmatched: 13. CDR3 in DNA: TGTGCCAGCAGTCCGACGCGGGCCAGGGGGCAAACAGATACGCAGTATTTT. This gives the protein CASSPTRARGQTDTQYF.

There are a few counts of this clonotype. The V gene is TRBV7-9, the J gene TRBJ1-2; D possibly corresponds to TRBD1 (5 bases). Deletions cut 5 bases from V and 8 bases from J, with 15 bases between. The CDR3 runs 13 residues. Germline lookup yields CDR1 SEHNR and CDR2 FQNEAQ (reference sequence). CDR3 DNA: TGTGCCAGCAGCCGGGACGCCGACGGCGGCTACACCTTC. The encoded protein is CASSRDADGGYTF.

This clonotype was seen a handful of times. This chain links TRBV7-8 with TRBJ2-5, with 10 bases aligning to TRBD2. This CDR3 region has 19 residues. The V gene's germline CDR1 is SGHVS and CDR2 FQNEAQ. V shed 5 bases and J 0 bases; nucleotides not matched to a gene: 15. CDR3 in amino acids: CASSASWTSGNLYQETQYF. For the CDR3, the DNA is TGTGCCAGCAGCGCCTCGTGGACTAGCGGAAACTTGTACCAAGAGACCCAGTACTTC.

The rearrangement joins TRBV28 to TRBJ2-2, with 8 bases fitting TRBD2. V shed 10 bases and J 5 bases; nucleotides not matched to a gene: 9. This CDR3 contains 14 residues. Germline V lookup: CDR1 MDHEN, CDR2 SYDVKM. As DNA, the CDR3 is TGTGCCATCGGACTAGCTGTGTTGACCGGGGAGCTGTTTTTT. Protein product: CAIGLAVLTGELFF.

The rearrangement links TRBV20-1 to TRBJ2-7; no reliable D call. CDR3 size: 15 residues. In germline, CDR1 is DFQATT, CDR2 SNEGSKA (reference sequence). The germline V and J ends were trimmed by 0 bases and 0 bases, with 12 bases remaining between them. CDR3 protein: CSARDYRASSYEQYF. The CDR3, as DNA: TGCAGTGCTAGAGATTACCGGGCTAGCTCCTACGAGCAGTACTTC.

This clonotype was detected a few times. The chain couples TRBV28 to TRBJ2-5; D is possibly TRBD1 or TRBD2 (5 bases each). Looked up from germline, CDR1 is MDHEN and CDR2 is SYDVKM. CDR3 length equals 14 residues. The V and J ends lost 6 bases and 5 bases respectively, with 16 bases between them. The DNA of the CDR3 is TGTGCCAGCAGCACCCCCCGGGGACGTGAGACCCAGTACTTC. Its protein is CASSTPRGRETQYF.

This clonotype was picked up a small number of times. The genes are TRBV7-9 and TRBJ1-2; the D gene is possibly TRBD1 (5 bases). There are 13 residues in the CDR3. Per the germline V gene, CDR1 is SEHNR and CDR2 is FQNEAQ (reference sequence). V was shortened by 6 bases and J by 6 bases, with 14 bases between the two germline ends. The CDR3 DNA follows: TGTGCCAGCAGTATACAACGGGGGGATGGCTACACCTTC. Residues: CASSIQRGDGYTF.

The chain recombines TRBV27 with TRBJ1-1, with a tentative D call TRBD1 (5 bases). Germline loops: CDR1 MNHEY, CDR2 SMNVEV (reference sequence). The CDR3 is 14 amino acids. Trimming shortened V by 1 base and J by 1 base, and 7 bases separated the two germline ends. CDR3 amino acids: CASSLWGGNTEAFF. The CDR3 DNA is TGTGCCAGCAGTTTATGGGGGGGGAACACTGAAGCTTTCTTT.

This clonotype turned up a few times. The chain uses TRBV7-2 and TRBJ2-3; D remains ambiguous. The V end was cut by 5 bases, the J end by 1 base, with 4 bases between. Germline V CDR1 and CDR2: SGHTA, FQGNSA. The CDR3 is made up of 12 amino acids. The DNA of the CDR3 is TGTGCCAGCAGCCTGGGCACAGATACGCAGTATTTT. Its translation: CASSLGTDTQYF.

The CDR3 bases are TGTGCCAGCAGTGAGGGACAGGGCACCGGGGAGCTGTTTTTT. Encoded protein: CASSEGQGTGELFF. The V and J genes are TRBV6-4 and TRBJ2-2, with 9 bases lining up with TRBD1. CDR1 and CDR2 from the germline V gene are MRHNA and SNTAGT. This CDR3 is built from 14 residues. V was clipped by 3 bases and J by 4 bases; unmatched bases: 0.